These 10 T cell receptor beta chains were all obtained from the same sample, sequenced in a study of CD8+CD57+ T cells in acquired aplastic anemia. Genomic DNA served as template for TCR beta VDJ and CDR3 profiling. A single record per CDR3 protein comes from TCRdb applying MiXCR to the reads. The repertoire includes around 200,000 distinct CDR3 sequences, about half of them detected once, and 15% to 20% sits in the top ten. Patients selected for sequencing had displayed CD8+CD57+ cell expansion by flow cytometry. What was sequenced was sorted CD4+, CD8+, or CD8+CD57+ T cells (not recorded which) from PBMCs. These receptors all stem from a human donor with aplastic anemia.

This chain connects TRBV19 to TRBJ1-2; D perhaps matches TRBD1 (6 bases). Deletions cut 5 bases from V and 4 bases from J, with 11 bases between. Germline V CDR1 and CDR2: LNHDA, SQIVND (reference sequence). The CDR3 is 13 amino acids. CDR3 in amino acids: CASSYQQGYGYTF. In nucleotides, the CDR3 is TGTGCCAGTAGTTATCAACAGGGCTATGGCTACACCTTC.

For this clonotype: A much larger clone sits a single nucleotide away, making a read error possible. The CDR3 does not end in the conserved phenylalanine or tryptophan, so this is likely a read error. The J gene is TRBJ1-1, the V gene TRBV5-1; the D is unclear. Germline values: CDR1 SGHRS, CDR2 YFSETQ. This CDR3 is 14 amino acids long. V was pared by 0 bases and J by 2 bases, with 8 bases between. The CDR3 nucleotides are TGCGCCAGCAGCTTGGGCGCGCCTAACACTGAAGCTTTCTGT. This sequence encodes CASSLGAPNTEAFC.

The table lists this clonotype with many counts. The chain recombines TRBV14 with TRBJ1-2; D might be TRBD1 (6 bases). V lost 4 bases, J lost 7 bases, and 16 bases lay in between. This CDR3 is 14 amino acids long. Germline assignment: CDR1 SGHDN and CDR2 FVKESK. CDR3 nucleotide sequence: TGTGCCAGCAGCCCAAAGGCAGGGGCGGTTGGCTACACCTTC. Its protein is CASSPKAGAVGYTF. Filled out from reference TRBV14 and TRBJ1-2, the complete variable domain reads EAGVTQFPSHSVIEKGQTVTLRCDPISGHDNLYWYRRVMGKEIKFLLHFVKESKQDESGMPNNRFLAERTGGTYSTLKVQPAELEDSGVYFCASSPKAGAVGYTFGSGTRLTVV.

Note on this clonotype: This CDR3 fails to terminate in the conserved phenylalanine or tryptophan, so it likely reflects a read error. Because the CDR3's place on the DNA is in doubt, the DNA is left out and the CDR3 is given as listed by TCRdb. The chain couples TRBV9 to TRBJ1-1; whether TRBD1, the table's D call, matches the DNA was not checked. Germline V gene data show CDR1 as SGDLS and CDR2 as YYNGEE. The CDR3 adds up to 8 amino acids, both ends counted. The chain's CDR3 is CASSRETG.

The chain joins TRBV7-8 to TRBJ2-3; 10 bases are a match to TRBD2. J gave up 0 bases and V 5 bases, and 17 bases lay outside the gene matches. The length of the CDR3 is 20 residues. Germline assignment: CDR1 SGHVS and CDR2 FQNEAQ. CDR3: CASSRDRVAGGFISTDTQYF. The CDR3 DNA reads TGTGCCAGCAGCCGAGATAGGGTAGCGGGGGGCTTTATTAGCACAGATACGCAGTATTTT.

This clonotype has ten or more counts. The chain is built from TRBV5-6 and TRBJ1-2; D is ambiguous. CDR1 is SGHDT and CDR2 is YYEEEE in the germline V gene. Deletions cut 1 base from V and 0 bases from J, with 13 bases between. This CDR3 comprises 16 residues. CDR3: CASSLSGWSPNYGYTF. The CDR3 bases are TGTGCCAGCAGCTTGTCGGGCTGGTCTCCTAACTATGGCTACACCTTC.

This clonotype was observed many times. The chain carries TRBV20-1 and TRBJ2-1; D is tentatively TRBD1 or TRBD2 (5 bases each). The length of the CDR3 is 16 residues. V was shortened by 6 bases and J by 0 bases, with 18 bases between the two germline ends. The germline CDR1 and CDR2 sequences are DFQATT and SNEGSKA (reference sequence). In nucleotides, the CDR3 is TGCAGTGCGTCCAGAGAGGGACGCTTCTCCTACAATGAGCAGTTCTTC. Translation: CSASREGRFSYNEQFF.

The rearrangement links TRBV30 to TRBJ1-2; 9 nucleotides match TRBD1. J gave up 8 bases and V 0 bases, and 16 bases lay outside the gene matches. Germline V gene sequence: CDR1 GTSNPN, CDR2 SVGIG (reference sequence). This CDR3 has 17 amino acids. CDR3 in DNA: TGTGCCTGGAGTGTGAGGGTTAGGAACAGGGGGCAAGGAGGCTACACCTTC. Translation: CAWSVRVRNRGQGGYTF. The full variable domain, completed using reference TRBV30 and TRBJ1-2, is SQTIHQWPATLVQPVGSPLSLECTVEGTSNPNLYWYRQAAGRGLQLLFYSVGIGQISSEVPQNLSASRPQDRQFILSSKKLLLSDSGFYLCAWSVRVRNRGQGGYTFGSGTRLTVV.

On this clonotype itself: Its ends do not fully match the called genes, so a read error is possible. This rearrangement joins TRBV15 to TRBJ2-7; 10 bases line up with TRBD1. Per germline, CDR1 LNHNV and CDR2 YYDKDF (reference sequence). CDR3 length: 15 residues. CDR3 nucleotides: TGCGGCACCAGCAGACACCCTGGGGACAGGGGCGAGCAGTACTTC. Amino acids: CGTSRHPGDRGEQYF.

In the case of this clonotype: A much bigger clone sits one base away, suggesting this may be a read error. This sequence joins TRBV12-3 or TRBV12-4 and TRBJ2-1, with 7 bases aligning to TRBD2. This CDR3 spans 14 amino acids. V lost 9 bases and J lost 7; bases outside the gene matches: 12. The CDR3 region has the DNA TGTGCCAGTACCTGGGGACTGGGAGGGAATGAGCAGTTCTTC. It specifies CASTWGLGGNEQFF.